This T cell receptor (beta chain) was captured in a study of cytotoxic CD8 clonotypes in ibrutinib-treated CLL. This table comes from immunoSEQ multiplex PCR, and its TCRdb copy is limited to in-frame clones, with some not included. Counted here are roughly 250,000 clones, 60% to 75% occurring once; the ten biggest clones make up over 15%. CDR1 is MNHNY and CDR2 is SVGAGI in the germline V gene (reference sequence). The CDR3 contains 14 residues. Losses at the gene ends were 2 bases for V and 0 bases for J; bases not matched to a gene: 1. As for this clone: Other nucleotide sequences in the sample specify the same CDR3.

The J gene is TRBJ2-7, the V gene TRBV6-6, with 7 bases lining up with TRBD1. The specimen comprised PBMCs, sampled after 24 months of ibrutinib treatment. The receptor's source is a human donor with chronic lymphocytic leukemia. DNA of the CDR3: TGTGCCAGCAGTTACGGGACAGCCTCCTACGAGCAGTACTTC. It codes for CASSYGTASYEQYF.